These T cell receptor beta chains were read from a single sample in a study of cytotoxic CD8 clonotypes in ibrutinib-treated CLL. The protocol was immunoSEQ multiplex PCR, while the TCRdb copy is restricted to in-frame clones and leaves out a portion. The data contain 45,000 or so clones, nearly 70% of them singletons. The input for sequencing was PBMCs, taken after 12 months of ibrutinib treatment. These receptor sequences come from a human donor with chronic lymphocytic leukemia. Both conserved end residues are trimmed from each CDR3.

j_call v_call cdr3_aa
TRBJ2-1 TRBV18 ASSQLAGGPSSYNEQF
TRBJ2-5 TRBV12-2 ASPLRRAGGETQY
TRBJ2-7 TRBV29-1 SATSGQGPYEQY
TRBJ2-1 TRBV30 AWRASGDYNEQF
TRBJ1-5 TRBV27 ASSFLAGGQPQH
TRBJ2-1 TRBV5-1 ASSSLGSSGNEQF
TRBJ1-1 TRBV5-5 ASSLVGEAF
TRBJ2-1 TRBV2 ASSDFGRGLSGNYNEQF
TRBJ2-4 TRBV11-2 ASRGTDKNIQY
TRBJ2-7 TRBV29-1 SVTGTGSHEQY
TRBJ2-7 TRBV9 ASSVATGDPEQY
TRBJ1-2 TRBV30 AWSWGTPGDGYT
TRBJ2-3 TRBV10-1 ASSEMSGQGMGDTQY
TRBJ2-7 TRBV11-3 ASSPGGGTSYEQY
TRBJ1-3 TRBV10-3 AISEGGQSGNTIY
TRBJ1-4 TRBV5-6 ASSFYASNEKLF
TRBJ1-4 TRBV10-3 AISGSGNEKLF
TRBJ2-7 TRBV5-1 ASSVPGSYEQY
TRBJ2-5 TRBV5-1 ASSLPGETQY
TRBJ2-5 TRBV6-1 ASSEGGWETQY
TRBJ2-1 TRBV30 AWSVGGTSFIREQF
TRBJ2-3 TRBV15 ATSRAPTVSWTASDTQY
TRBJ1-4 TRBV6-1 ASSEAGLATNEKLF
TRBJ2-3 TRBV2 ASSAQGITDTQY
TRBJ1-6 TRBV30 AWSNGQGGFSPLH
TRBJ1-2 TRBV7-2 ASSPAGASNYGYT
TRBJ1-1 TRBV7-2 ASSLVGGAMNTEAF
TRBJ1-2 TRBV10-2 ASSESRTGGVNYGYT
TRBJ1-2 TRBV7-2 ASSQTRYGYT
TRBJ2-2 TRBV4-3 ASSQGPNTGELF
TRBJ2-3 TRBV10-1 ASRPGLAGTDTQY
TRBJ1-2 TRBV23-1 ASSQPSARGQGANYGYT
TRBJ2-2 TRBV30 AWSALNTGELF
TRBJ1-1 TRBV6-5 ASSKTGNTEAF
TRBJ1-4 TRBV28 ASSGQRTGEKLF
TRBJ2-7 TRBV27 ASSYGTAYEQY
TRBJ1-2 TRBV14 ASSQRTTGGGYT
TRBJ2-1 TRBV29-1 SVAPGTTYNEQF
TRBJ2-3 TRBV28 ASSLSSVGSDTQY
TRBJ2-1 TRBV28 ASSLGLNNEQF
TRBJ2-4 TRBV30 AWTQAGGIQY
TRBJ1-3 TRBV10-3 ATTGISDTIY
TRBJ2-3 TRBV28 ASRPGQPSTDTQY
TRBJ2-6 TRBV7-3 ASRQPGLAGGSGANVLT
TRBJ2-7 TRBV7-9 ASSRGPYEQY
TRBJ2-3 TRBV7-9 ASSQTSGSSDTQY
TRBJ1-2 TRBV9 ASSASGLRDKANYGYT
TRBJ2-2 TRBV10-1 ASKGQGNTGELF
TRBJ1-3 TRBV11-2 ASSLAPRGRGNTIY
TRBJ2-7 TRBV30 AWQGAYEQY
TRBJ2-2 TRBV18 ASSPPSAGELF
TRBJ2-1 TRBV28 ASNRQGAREQF
TRBJ2-3 TRBV5-1 ASRIGPSSTDTQY
TRBJ1-4 TRBV5-4 ASSFHRDSEKLF